This is a list of T cell receptor beta chains from one sample in a study of OX40 agonist ivuxolimab in advanced cancers. Clones were read by immunoSEQ multiplex PCR, and TCRdb kept only the in-frame ones, dropping some. The data contain some 21,000 clones, roughly 89% of them seen just once; the ten biggest clones take up 50%. The starting material was CD4+ or CD8+ T cells sorted from blood, obtained in a trial of the OX40 agonist ivuxolimab. These receptors originate from an adult with an advanced solid tumor such as melanoma, head and neck, liver or kidney cancer. The CDR3 runs from the conserved cysteine through the conserved F or W. The D gene is left open where the match is weak. Clone size is given for some rows only: seen once, a few or many times, or a class if the clone is expanded.

>TRBD1|TRBV4-3|TRBJ1-6|NA
TGCGCCAGCAGCCAAGCTCCAGGGGGGAACTCACCCCTCCACTTT
CASSQAPGGNSPLHF
>NA|TRBV5-6|TRBJ1-5|NA
TGTGCCAGCAGCCGGACCGGGACACCAGATCAGCCCCAGCATTTT
CASSRTGTPDQPQHF
>TRBD2|TRBV7-3|TRBJ2-5|NA
TGTGCCAGCAGCCCCACCGGGACTAGAGAGACCCAGTACTTC
CASSPTGTRETQYF
>TRBD2|TRBV6-6|TRBJ2-7|NA
TGTGCCAGCAGTATGACTAGCGGCAACTACGAGCAGTACTTC
CASSMTSGNYEQYF
>NA|TRBV6-5|TRBJ2-5|NA
TGTGCCAGCAGTTACCAGGCCGGGGAGACCCAGTACTTC
CASSYQAGETQYF
>NA|TRBV19|TRBJ2-7|NA
TGTGCCAGTAGTATAGGGGCTTTCTACGAGCAGTACTTC
CASSIGAFYEQYF
>NA|TRBV4-1|TRBJ2-7|NA
TGCGCCAGCAGCCAAGAAGCGGATCCCTACGAGCAGTACTTC
CASSQEADPYEQYF
>NA|TRBV27|TRBJ2-7|NA
TGTGCCAGCAGTTTCGGACAGAGCTACGAGCAGTACTTC
CASSFGQSYEQYF
>NA|TRBV21-1|TRBJ2-2|NA
TGTGCCAGCAGCACTTTCTTCCTCGGGACACGATACCACTACACCGGGGAGCTGTTTTTT
CASSTFFLGTRYHYTGELFF
>NA|TRBV27|TRBJ2-2|NA
TGTGCCAGCAGTGACACCGGGGAGCTGTTTTTT
CASSDTGELFF
>TRBD1|TRBV19|TRBJ1-1|NA
TGTGCCAGTAGTATAGGAGGGGGCAACACTGAAGCTTTCTTT
CASSIGGGNTEAFF
>TRBD1|TRBV19|TRBJ2-4|NA
TGTGCCAGTAGTCCATGGACAGGGTTCGCCAAAAACATTCAGTACTTC
CASSPWTGFAKNIQYF
>TRBD2|TRBV6-5|TRBJ2-7|NA
TGTGCCAGCAGATTCGCGGGAGGAGATTGGTACGAGCAGTACTTC
CASRFAGGDWYEQYF
>NA|TRBV29-1|TRBJ2-2|NA
TGCAGCGCAATTGACGGCACCGGGGAGCTGTTTTTT
CSAIDGTGELFF
>NA|TRBV6-5|TRBJ1-5|once
TGTGCCAGCAGTTACGGGGCAGAAAATCAGCCCCAGCATTTT
CASSYGAENQPQHF
>TRBD2|TRBV11-3|TRBJ2-1|NA
TGTGCCAGCAGCCAACCGGGACTACCCTACAATGAGCAGTTCTTC
CASSQPGLPYNEQFF
>NA|TRBV25-1|TRBJ2-1|NA
TGTGCCAGCAGTGTGGGGTCTTTTTACAATGAGCAGTTCTTC
CASSVGSFYNEQFF
>TRBD1|TRBV5-1|TRBJ2-3|NA
TGCGCCAGCACCGCAGGGGGCATAGGGGTTACAGATACGCAGTATTTT
CASTAGGIGVTDTQYF
>TRBD1|TRBV6-1|TRBJ2-7|NA
TGTGCCAGCAGTGATTTTGGGACAGGGGGCGAGCAGTACTTC
CASSDFGTGGEQYF
>NA|TRBV28|TRBJ1-3|NA
TGTGCCAGCAGTTGGAGGACTTCTGGAAACACCATATATTTT
CASSWRTSGNTIYF
>NA|TRBV19|TRBJ2-1|NA
TGTGCCAGTAGTTCGGGGATAACTCACAATGAGCAGTTCTTC
CASSSGITHNEQFF
>NA|TRBV19|TRBJ2-1|NA
TGTGCCAGTAGTATTACTGGGACGAGCTCCTACAATGAGCAGTTCTTC
CASSITGTSSYNEQFF
>NA|TRBV5-1|TRBJ2-5|few
TGCGCCAGCAGCCAGGGGACGGACCAAGAGACCCAGTACTTC
CASSQGTDQETQYF
>NA|TRBV19|TRBJ2-3|NA
TGTGCCAGTAGTATTGTGGGGGCGAGCACAGATACGCAGTATTTT
CASSIVGASTDTQYF
>TRBD2|TRBV7-2|TRBJ2-7|medium-sized
TGTGCCAGCAGCCAAGGGACTAGCGGGAGGATCCCCGAGCAGTACTTC
CASSQGTSGRIPEQYF
>NA|TRBV5-8|TRBJ1-5|NA
TGTGCCAGCAGCTTGCCAGGCTTTCGCAATCAGCCCCAGCATTTT
CASSLPGFRNQPQHF
>NA|TRBV27|TRBJ2-1|NA
TGTGCCAGCAGTTTGGGGCCTACCTACAATGAGCAGTTCTTC
CASSLGPTYNEQFF
>NA|TRBV13|TRBJ2-3|NA
TGTGCCAGCAGCTTCCGGGACCACACAGATACGCAGTATTTT
CASSFRDHTDTQYF
>NA|TRBV5-1|TRBJ2-7|NA
TGTGCCAGCAGCTTGACCTACGAGCAGTACTTC
CASSLTYEQYF
>NA|TRBV13|TRBJ2-2|NA
TGTGCCAGCAGCTTAGCCCTCCGGGCCGGGGAGCTGTTTTTT
CASSLALRAGELFF
>NA|TRBV5-6|TRBJ1-1|few
TGTGCCAGCAAAAGGGCGCAGGACACTGAAGCTTTCTTT
CASKRAQDTEAFF
>NA|TRBV7-6|TRBJ2-3|NA
TGTGCCAGCAGCTTAGAGCTAAGCCCCGTCGCAGATACGCAGTATTTT
CASSLELSPVADTQYF
>TRBD2|TRBV5-1|TRBJ2-7|NA
TGCGCCAGCAGCTTTGATGAGGGAGGGTCGTACTACGAGCAGTACTTC
CASSFDEGGSYYEQYF
>TRBD1|TRBV5-1|TRBJ2-7|NA
TGCGCCAGCAGCTGGACAGGGTACGAGCAGTACTTC
CASSWTGYEQYF
>NA|TRBV4-1|TRBJ1-3|few
TGCGCCAGCAGCCAAGTTCAGGGTTCAGGAAACACCATATATTTT
CASSQVQGSGNTIYF
>TRBD1|TRBV7-3|TRBJ2-1|NA
TGTGCCAGCAGCTTAATACAGGGGGCTAATGAGCAGTTCTTC
CASSLIQGANEQFF
>NA|TRBV5-6|TRBJ2-7|NA
TGTGCCAGCAGCGCCAGGGACATACACTACGAGCAGTACTTC
CASSARDIHYEQYF
>TRBD2|TRBV27|TRBJ2-7|once
TGTGCCAGCATTCCGACTAGCGGGAGTTACGAGCAGTACTTC
CASIPTSGSYEQYF
>NA|TRBV2|TRBJ2-7|NA
TGTGCCAGCAGTGAAGCGGCAGGGCGGCCCTACGAGCAGTACTTC
CASSEAAGRPYEQYF
>NA|TRBV7-9|TRBJ2-2|NA
TGTGCCAGCAGCTTAGCCGTCAGGAACACCGGGGAGCTGTTTTTT
CASSLAVRNTGELFF
>NA|TRBV28|TRBJ2-1|NA
TGTGCCAGCAGCGGGGAAGCCTACAATGAGCAGTTCTTC
CASSGEAYNEQFF
>NA|TRBV7-9|TRBJ2-7|NA
TGTGCCAGCAGCTTAGGTGGACTAAACTACGAGCAGTACTTC
CASSLGGLNYEQYF
>NA|TRBV7-2|TRBJ2-5|NA
TGTGCCAGCAGCTTAGACCCAGGGCTGGGCCAAGAGACCCAGTACTTC
CASSLDPGLGQETQYF
>TRBD1|TRBV27|TRBJ2-2|NA
TGTGCCAGCAGTTGGACAGGGGGCTGGACCGGGGAGCTGTTTTTT
CASSWTGGWTGELFF
>NA|TRBV4-3|TRBJ1-2|NA
TGCGCCAGCAGCCAAGATGGAGGGGGAAGCTATGGCTACACCTTC
CASSQDGGGSYGYTF
>NA|TRBV6-1|TRBJ2-7|NA
TGTGCCATCTCGACCCCCTACGAGCAGTACTTC
CAISTPYEQYF
>NA|TRBV27|TRBJ2-5|NA
TGTGCCAGCTCCCCATTTCGAGGGACGGACCAAGAGACCCAGTACTTC
CASSPFRGTDQETQYF
>NA|TRBV4-2|TRBJ1-2|few
TGTGCCAGCAGCCAAGAGCTTCTGGGGGGCTACACCTTC
CASSQELLGGYTF
>NA|TRBV7-9|TRBJ2-5|once
TGTGCCAGCAGCTTACTCCAGGGGCTTAGAGAGACCCAGTACTTC
CASSLLQGLRETQYF
>NA|TRBV27|TRBJ1-5|NA
TGTGCCAGCAGCCAGAGGGCGTATCAGCCCCAGCATTTT
CASSQRAYQPQHF
>TRBD1|TRBV6-5|TRBJ1-1|NA
TGTGCCAGCAGCAACACAGGGGGCACTGAAGCTTTCTTT
CASSNTGGTEAFF
>NA|TRBV2|TRBJ1-2|few
TGTGCCAGCATAGCAGGGTCTGGCTACACCTTC
CASIAGSGYTF
>NA|TRBV7-6|TRBJ2-7|NA
TGTGCCAGCAGCCCGATAGGGTCCTACGAGCAGTACTTC
CASSPIGSYEQYF
>NA|TRBV5-6|TRBJ2-7|NA
TGTGCCAGCAGCTTGGCTCCCATCTACGAGCAGTACTTC
CASSLAPIYEQYF
>TRBD2|TRBV9|TRBJ2-3|NA
TGTGCCAGCAGCGTAGGCATAGCGGGAGTTGCAGATACGCAGTATTTT
CASSVGIAGVADTQYF
>NA|TRBV2|TRBJ1-2|once
TGTGCCAGCAGTGTCAGGGGAGCTAACTATGGCTACACCTTC
CASSVRGANYGYTF
>NA|TRBV11-2|TRBJ2-5|NA
TGTGCCAGCAGCTCCAGGGTTGGGGAGACCCAGTACTTC
CASSSRVGETQYF